These 21 T cell receptor beta chains were all obtained from the same sample, sequenced in a study of shared clonotypes between healthy human individuals. The repertoire was sequenced with immunoSEQ multiplex PCR; TCRdb's copy has only in-frame clones and lacks some. Among approximately 710,000 clones listed, 80% to 95% were seen once. Sequenced: memory CD8+ T cells from PBMCs. Subset given: CD45RO+ cells pooled with CCR7-negative TemRA cells. The receptors stem from a man aged 18 to 35 in good health. Some clones in this sample may be carry-over from other donors' samples.

The chain has TRBV15 and TRBJ2-1, with 9 nucleotides matching TRBD2. The CDR3 covers 19 residues. Unmatched junction bases numbered 22, after V lost 10 bases and J lost 3 bases. Germline V gene lookup returns CDR1 LNHNV and CDR2 YYDKDF (reference sequence). CDR3 residues: CAISSFLAGSPTFYNEQFF. The CDR3 nucleotides are TGTGCCATCAGTAGCTTTCTAGCGGGATCCCCGACTTTCTACAATGAGCAGTTCTTC.

The rearrangement joins TRBV2 to TRBJ2-7, with TRBD1 as a possible D gene (6 bases). The V gene's germline CDR1 is SNHLY and CDR2 FYNNEI. Trimming cost V 8 bases and J 5 bases, with 16 bases left between them. This CDR3 comprises 13 residues. In nucleotides, the CDR3 is TGTGCCAGCGAGGGACGTCAGGGGCACGAGCAGTACTTC. Translating gives CASEGRQGHEQYF.

The chain has TRBV19 and TRBJ1-2, with D maybe TRBD1 (5 bases). Looked up from germline, CDR1 is LNHDA and CDR2 is SQIVND (reference sequence). This CDR3 is 12 amino acids long. The V end was cut by 5 bases, the J end by 6 bases, with 10 bases between. The CDR3 sequence: CASSLRVDGYTF. As DNA, the CDR3 is TGTGCCAGTAGTCTCAGGGTCGATGGCTACACCTTC.

Turning to this clone: Other nucleotide sequences in the sample specify the same CDR3. The V and J genes are TRBV27 and TRBJ2-5; D call uncertain. V gave up 2 bases and J gave up 1 base, with 8 bases separating them. The germline gives CDR1 MNHEY, CDR2 SMNVEV (reference sequence). The CDR3 consists of 14 residues. The DNA of the CDR3 is TGTGCCAGCAGTTTACTAGGGTCCCAAGAGACCCAGTACTTC. It encodes CASSLLGSQETQYF.

This clone was seen more than once but under ten times. V usage is TRBV7-5 and J usage is TRBJ1-2; whether TRBD1, the table's D call, matches the DNA was not checked. TRBV7-5 is labeled a pseudogene. CDR3 length: 9 residues. The CDR3, as DNA: TGCGCCCATGTGGCTGGCTACACCTTC. Translated: CAHVAGYTF.

This clone was seen a handful of times. V usage is TRBV29-1 and J usage is TRBJ1-1, with 9 bases identical to TRBD1. CDR1 SQVTM and CDR2 ANQGSEA come from the germline V gene. Trimming at V came to 5 bases and at J to 0 bases, leaving 7 bases not matched to a gene. The CDR3 is 15 residues long. DNA for the CDR3: TGCAGCGTTAAAGGGGGACAGGGAGTGAACACTGAAGCTTTCTTT. Translating it yields CSVKGGQGVNTEAFF. Using reference TRBV29-1 and TRBJ1-1 for the parts outside the CDR3, the full variable domain is SAVISQKPSRDICQRGTSLTIQCQVDSQVTMMFWYRQQPGQSLTLIATANQGSEATYESGFVIDKFPISRPNLTFSTLTVSNMSPEDSSIYLCSVKGGQGVNTEAFFGQGTRLTVV.

This chain connects TRBV13 to TRBJ2-7, with D unclear. The V gene lost 0 bases and the J gene lost 2 bases, with 5 bases spanning the gap. Germline V gene sequence: CDR1 PRHDT, CDR2 FYEKMQ (reference sequence). CDR3 length: 13 amino acids. CDR3 coding DNA: TGTGCCAGCAGCTTAGGGTCCACCTACGAGCAGTACTTC. Translating gives CASSLGSTYEQYF.

CDR3 sequence reads: CASRVRSSYNSPLHF. Here the CDR3 DNA reads TGTGCCAGCAGAGTACGTAGCTCCTATAATTCACCCCTCCACTTT. V is TRBV28 and J is TRBJ1-6; D not resolved. The V gene lost 6 bases and the J gene lost 0 bases, with 9 bases spanning the gap. Germline assignment: CDR1 MDHEN and CDR2 SYDVKM. CDR3 size: 15 residues.

This clone was counted a single time. Other DNA sequences within the sample encode an identical CDR3. The chain joins TRBV11-2 to TRBJ2-7; D gene uncertain. This CDR3 is 11 amino acids long. CDR1 SGHAT and CDR2 FQNNGV come from the germline V gene. V lost 4 bases, J lost 4 bases, and 5 bases lay in between. CDR3 amino acids: CASSYSYEQYF. The CDR3 DNA sequence: TGTGCCAGCAGCTACAGTTACGAGCAGTACTTC.

This chain connects TRBV28 to TRBJ2-7; 7 bases are shared with TRBD2. The CDR3 length is 15 residues. V lost 5 bases to trimming and J lost 2 bases; unmatched junction nucleotides: 9. The germline V gene encodes CDR1 MDHEN and CDR2 SYDVKM. The DNA of the CDR3 is TGTGCCAGCAGTACTATAGCGGGCCCCCCCTACGAGCAGTACTTC. Protein: CASSTIAGPPYEQYF.

J is TRBJ2-3 and V is TRBV27; 7 bases agree with TRBD2. Unmatched junction bases numbered 6, after V lost 3 bases and J lost 0 bases. The CDR3 consists of 16 residues. CDR1 is MNHEY and CDR2 is SMNVEV in the germline V gene (reference sequence). CDR3 loop: CASSLLLAASTDTQYF. The DNA of the CDR3 is TGTGCCAGCAGTTTGCTCCTAGCGGCGAGCACAGATACGCAGTATTTT.

J is TRBJ2-7 and V is TRBV5-4; TRBD1 is a possible D gene (5 bases). The CDR3 extends over 14 amino acids. Trimming pared 2 bases from V and 2 bases from J, leaving 11 bases between. CDR1 is SGHNT and CDR2 is YYREEE in the germline V gene (reference sequence). This chain's CDR3 is CASSFDSSPYEQYF. CDR3 sequence (DNA): TGTGCCAGCAGCTTCGACAGCAGCCCCTACGAGCAGTACTTC.

Worth noting for this clone: The sample holds other DNA sequences that translate to the same CDR3. The CDR3 nucleotides read TGTGCCAGCAGCTTAGACAGGGGTTACGAGCAGTACTTC. It codes for CASSLDRGYEQYF. The chain joins TRBV11-2 to TRBJ2-7; TRBD1 is a possible D gene (6 bases). Between the trimmed V and J ends, which lost 0 bases and 4 bases, there was a span of 7 bases. CDR3 size: 13 residues. The germline V gene encodes CDR1 SGHAT and CDR2 FQNNGV.

This chain joins TRBV7-9 and TRBJ2-1, with 7 bases aligning to TRBD1. Germline lookup yields CDR1 SEHNR and CDR2 FQNEAQ (reference sequence). Trimming removed 5 bases from V and 10 bases from J; junction bases left unmatched: 5. This CDR3 is 12 amino acids long. The CDR3 DNA sequence: TGTGCCAGCAGCGAGGGGGCTAGGGAGCAGTTCTTC. It translates to CASSEGAREQFF.

The chain carries TRBV4-1 and TRBJ1-5; 8 bases line up with TRBD1. V was pared by 0 bases and J by 7 bases, with 8 bases of the junction left unmatched. This CDR3 has 16 amino acids. The germline V gene encodes CDR1 MGHRA and CDR2 YSYEKL. CDR3 sequence: CASSQDLGQGLQPQHF. As DNA, the CDR3 is TGCGCCAGCAGCCAAGATCTTGGACAGGGTTTACAGCCCCAGCATTTT.

About this clone: This specimen includes other DNA sequences encoding the same CDR3. This rearrangement joins TRBV27 to TRBJ2-1, with a tentative D call TRBD2 (6 bases). CDR3 length: 17 residues. The V gene lost 1 base and the J gene lost 0 bases, with 13 bases spanning the gap. CDR1 is MNHEY, CDR2 SMNVEV, per germline (reference sequence). Here the CDR3 DNA reads TGTGCCAGCAGTTTATTCGGGGGTCGGAGCTCCTACAATGAGCAGTTCTTC. The encoded protein is CASSLFGGRSSYNEQFF.

The V and J genes are TRBV4-1 and TRBJ2-3; D gene ambiguous. The CDR3 runs to 15 residues. The V end lost 0 bases, the J end lost 4 bases, and 11 bases lay between the germline ends. Germline CDR1 is MGHRA and CDR2 is YSYEKL. The CDR3 DNA follows: TGCGCCAGCAGCCAAGAGCTCCCGACTGCAGATACGCAGTATTTT. It translates to CASSQELPTADTQYF.

V gene TRBV29-1 combines with J gene TRBJ2-7; TRBD1 matches 11 bases. The V and J ends lost 4 bases and 4 bases, in that order; junction bases with no gene match: 6. CDR1 and CDR2 (germline): SQVTM, ANQGSEA. This CDR3 is 14 amino acids long. The CDR3 spells CSVAWTGGGYEQYF. The CDR3 bases are TGCAGCGTTGCATGGACAGGGGGCGGGTACGAGCAGTACTTC.

The chain couples TRBV27 to TRBJ1-2; D gene unclear. This CDR3 comprises 13 residues. Germline assignment: CDR1 MNHEY and CDR2 SMNVEV (reference sequence). V lost 7 bases, J lost 2 bases, and 11 bases lay in between. The CDR3 spells CASKLGLNYGYTF. The CDR3 bases are TGTGCCAGCAAACTCGGGCTAAACTATGGCTACACCTTC.

This clone was seen just once. The chain carries TRBV6-5 and TRBJ2-1; D tentatively fits TRBD1 or TRBD2 (5 bases each). Trimming removed 10 bases from V and 0 bases from J, with 13 bases in between. The CDR3 runs 14 residues. CDR1 MNHEY and CDR2 SVGAGI come from the germline V gene. The CDR3 sequence: CATQRGDSYNEQFF. The CDR3 region has the DNA TGTGCCACCCAAAGGGGAGACTCCTACAATGAGCAGTTCTTC.

The rearrangement links TRBV7-9 to TRBJ2-7; 9 bases match TRBD1. V lost 5 bases to trimming and J lost 5 bases; unmatched junction nucleotides: 7. Germline assignment: CDR1 SEHNR and CDR2 FQNEAQ (reference sequence). This CDR3 has 14 amino acids. The CDR3 sequence: CASSAGTGIHEQYF. The CDR3 DNA reads TGTGCCAGCAGCGCCGGGACAGGGATCCACGAGCAGTACTTC.